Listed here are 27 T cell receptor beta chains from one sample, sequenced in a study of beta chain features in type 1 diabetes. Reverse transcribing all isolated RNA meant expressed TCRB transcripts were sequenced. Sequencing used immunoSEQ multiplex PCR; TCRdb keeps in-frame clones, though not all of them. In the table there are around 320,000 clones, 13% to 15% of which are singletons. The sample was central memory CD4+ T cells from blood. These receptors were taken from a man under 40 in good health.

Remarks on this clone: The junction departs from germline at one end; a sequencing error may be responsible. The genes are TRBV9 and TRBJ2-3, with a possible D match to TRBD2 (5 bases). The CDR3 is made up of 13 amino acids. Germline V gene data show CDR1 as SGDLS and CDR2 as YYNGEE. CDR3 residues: CASSVRYDADLGF. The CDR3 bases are TGTGCCAGCAGCGTACGGTATGACGCGGACTTAGGTTTT.

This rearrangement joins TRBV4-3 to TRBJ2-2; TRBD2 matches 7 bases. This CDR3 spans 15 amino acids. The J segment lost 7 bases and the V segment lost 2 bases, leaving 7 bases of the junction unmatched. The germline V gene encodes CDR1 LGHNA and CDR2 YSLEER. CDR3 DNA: TGCGCCAGCAGCCAACTTGGCGGGAGTATCGGGGAGCTGTTTTTT. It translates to CASSQLGGSIGELFF.

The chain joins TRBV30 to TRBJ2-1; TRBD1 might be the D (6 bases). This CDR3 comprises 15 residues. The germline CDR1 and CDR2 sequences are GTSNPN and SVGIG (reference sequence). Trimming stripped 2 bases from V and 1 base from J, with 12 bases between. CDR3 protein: CAWSIGQGSYNEQFF. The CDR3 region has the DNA TGTGCCTGGAGTATCGGGCAGGGGTCCTACAATGAGCAGTTCTTC.

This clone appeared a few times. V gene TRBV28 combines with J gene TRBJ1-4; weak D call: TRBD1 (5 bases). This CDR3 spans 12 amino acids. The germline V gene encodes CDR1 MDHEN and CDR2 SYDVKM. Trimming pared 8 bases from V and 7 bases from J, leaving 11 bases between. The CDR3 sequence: CASVGTAEKLFF. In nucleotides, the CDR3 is TGTGCCAGCGTCGGGACGGCTGAAAAACTGTTTTTT.

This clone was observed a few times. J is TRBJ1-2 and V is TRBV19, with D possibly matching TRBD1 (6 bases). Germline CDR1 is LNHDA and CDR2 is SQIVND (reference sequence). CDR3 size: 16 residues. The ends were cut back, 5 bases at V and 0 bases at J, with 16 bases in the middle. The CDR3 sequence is CASSPQGSRANYGYTF. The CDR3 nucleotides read TGTGCCAGTAGTCCCCAGGGGAGTCGAGCTAACTATGGCTACACCTTC. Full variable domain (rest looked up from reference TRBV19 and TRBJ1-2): DGGITQSPKYLFRKEGQNVTLSCEQNLNHDAMYWYRQDPGQGLRLIYYSQIVNDFQKGDIAEGYSVSREKKESFPLTVTSAQKNPTAFYLCASSPQGSRANYGYTFGSGTRLTVV.

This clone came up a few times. The CDR3 sequence: CASSLKGGWANVLTF. CDR3 nucleotide sequence: TGTGCCAGCAGCTTGAAGGGGGGCTGGGCCAACGTCCTGACTTTC. J is TRBJ2-6 and V is TRBV13, with D perhaps given as TRBD1 or TRBD2 (6 bases each). The CDR3 loop spans 15 amino acids. The germline gives CDR1 PRHDT, CDR2 FYEKMQ (reference sequence). V was cut by 3 bases and J by 5 bases, with 11 bases left in between.

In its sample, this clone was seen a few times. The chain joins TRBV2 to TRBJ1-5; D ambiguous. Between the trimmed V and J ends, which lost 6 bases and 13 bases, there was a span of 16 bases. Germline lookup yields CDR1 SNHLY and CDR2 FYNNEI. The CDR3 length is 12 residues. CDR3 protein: CASRMNRPVQHF. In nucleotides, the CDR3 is TGTGCCAGCAGGATGAACCGCCCCGTACAGCATTTT.

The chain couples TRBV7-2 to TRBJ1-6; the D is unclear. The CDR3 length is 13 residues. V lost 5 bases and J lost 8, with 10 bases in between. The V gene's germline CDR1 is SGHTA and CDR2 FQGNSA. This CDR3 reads CASSREEDSPLHF. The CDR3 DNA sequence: TGTGCCAGCAGCCGCGAAGAGGATTCACCCCTCCACTTT.

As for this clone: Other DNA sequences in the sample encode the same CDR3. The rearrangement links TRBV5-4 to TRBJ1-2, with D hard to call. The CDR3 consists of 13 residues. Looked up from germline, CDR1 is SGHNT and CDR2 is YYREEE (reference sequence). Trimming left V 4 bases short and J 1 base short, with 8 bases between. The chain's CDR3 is CASSQDGNYGYTF. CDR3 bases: TGTGCCAGCAGCCAGGACGGTAACTATGGCTACACCTTC. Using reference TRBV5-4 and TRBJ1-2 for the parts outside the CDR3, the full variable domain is ETGVTQSPTHLIKTRGQQVTLRCSSQSGHNTVSWYQQALGQGPQFIFQYYREEENGRGNFPPRFSGLQFPNYSSELNVNALELDDSALYLCASSQDGNYGYTFGSGTRLTVV.

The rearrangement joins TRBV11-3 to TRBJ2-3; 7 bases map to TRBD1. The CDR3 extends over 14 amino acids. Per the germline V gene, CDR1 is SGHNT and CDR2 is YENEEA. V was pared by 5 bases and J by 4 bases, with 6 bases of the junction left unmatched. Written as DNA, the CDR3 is TGTGCCAGCAGCCTAAGACAGGGCCCAGATACGCAGTATTTT. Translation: CASSLRQGPDTQYF.

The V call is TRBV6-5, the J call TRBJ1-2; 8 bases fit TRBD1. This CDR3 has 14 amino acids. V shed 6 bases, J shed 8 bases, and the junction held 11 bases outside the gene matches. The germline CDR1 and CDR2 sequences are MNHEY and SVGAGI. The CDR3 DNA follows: TGTGCCAGCAGACGGACAGGGTCTATCTTCGGCTACACCTTC. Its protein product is CASRRTGSIFGYTF.

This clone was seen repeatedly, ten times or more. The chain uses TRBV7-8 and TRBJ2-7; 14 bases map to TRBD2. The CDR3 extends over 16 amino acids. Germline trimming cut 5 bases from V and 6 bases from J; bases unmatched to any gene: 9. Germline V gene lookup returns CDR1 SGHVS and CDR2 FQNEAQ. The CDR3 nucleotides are TGTGCCAGCAGCCCCAGGCTGGGGACTAGCGGGAGCGAGCAGTACGTC. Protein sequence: CASSPRLGTSGSEQYV.

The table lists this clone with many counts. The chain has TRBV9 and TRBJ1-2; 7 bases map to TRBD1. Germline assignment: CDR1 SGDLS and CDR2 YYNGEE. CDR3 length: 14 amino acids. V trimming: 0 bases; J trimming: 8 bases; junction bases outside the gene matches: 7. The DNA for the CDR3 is TGTGCCAGCAGCGTAGAAGGGGGCGGGTTGGGCTACACCTTC. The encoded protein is CASSVEGGGLGYTF.

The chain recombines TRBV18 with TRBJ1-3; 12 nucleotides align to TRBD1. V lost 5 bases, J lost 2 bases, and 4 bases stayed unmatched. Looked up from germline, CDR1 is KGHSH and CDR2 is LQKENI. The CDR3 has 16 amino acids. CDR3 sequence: CASSRDRGQTGNTIYF. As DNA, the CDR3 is TGTGCCAGCTCAAGGGACAGGGGGCAGACTGGAAACACCATATATTTT.

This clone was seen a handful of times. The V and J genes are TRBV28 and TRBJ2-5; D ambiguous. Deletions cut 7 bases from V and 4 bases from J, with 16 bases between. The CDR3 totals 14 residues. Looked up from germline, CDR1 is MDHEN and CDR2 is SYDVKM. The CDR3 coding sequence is TGTGCCAGCACCCCGGGCGGCGGTGGAGAGACCCAGTACTTC. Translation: CASTPGGGGETQYF.

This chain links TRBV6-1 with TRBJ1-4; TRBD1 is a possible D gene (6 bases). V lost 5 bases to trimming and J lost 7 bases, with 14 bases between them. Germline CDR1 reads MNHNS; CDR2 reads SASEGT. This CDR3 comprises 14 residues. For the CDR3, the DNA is TGTGCCAGCAGTCGAGGACAGTTCTTTGAAAAACTGTTTTTT. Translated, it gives CASSRGQFFEKLFF.

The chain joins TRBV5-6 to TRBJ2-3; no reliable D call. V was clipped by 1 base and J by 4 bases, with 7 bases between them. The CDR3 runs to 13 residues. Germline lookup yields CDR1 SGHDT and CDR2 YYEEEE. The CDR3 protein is CASSLMGSDTQYF. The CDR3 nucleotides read TGTGCCAGCAGCTTGATGGGTTCAGATACGCAGTATTTT.

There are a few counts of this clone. The CDR3 region has the DNA TGTGCCAGCAGCCAGAGGCGGGGGGACTACGAGCAGTACTTC. Translation: CASSQRRGDYEQYF. The chain combines TRBV13 with TRBJ2-7; 8 bases are a match to TRBD2. The germline CDR1 and CDR2 sequences are PRHDT and FYEKMQ (reference sequence). V dropped 5 bases and J dropped 3; count of bases not matched to a gene: 6. The CDR3 has 14 amino acids.

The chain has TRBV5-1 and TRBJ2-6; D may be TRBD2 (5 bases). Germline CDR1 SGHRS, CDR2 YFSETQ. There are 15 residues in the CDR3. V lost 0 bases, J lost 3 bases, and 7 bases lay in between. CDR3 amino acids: CASSLGGGGANVLTF. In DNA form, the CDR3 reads TGCGCCAGCAGCTTGGGTGGAGGTGGGGCCAACGTCCTGACTTTC.

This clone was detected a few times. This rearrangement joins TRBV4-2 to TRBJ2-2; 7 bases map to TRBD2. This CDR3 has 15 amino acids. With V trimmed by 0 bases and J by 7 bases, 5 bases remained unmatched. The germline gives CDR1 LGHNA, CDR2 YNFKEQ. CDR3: CASSQEAGAVGELFF. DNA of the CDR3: TGTGCCAGCAGCCAAGAGGCGGGAGCCGTCGGGGAGCTGTTTTTT.

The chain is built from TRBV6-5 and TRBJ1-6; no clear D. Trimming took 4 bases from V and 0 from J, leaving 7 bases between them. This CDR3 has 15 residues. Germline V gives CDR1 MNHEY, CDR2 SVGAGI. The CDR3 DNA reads TGTGCCAGCAGTTCCTCCGTCTCCTATAATTCACCCCTCCACTTT. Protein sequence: CASSSSVSYNSPLHF.

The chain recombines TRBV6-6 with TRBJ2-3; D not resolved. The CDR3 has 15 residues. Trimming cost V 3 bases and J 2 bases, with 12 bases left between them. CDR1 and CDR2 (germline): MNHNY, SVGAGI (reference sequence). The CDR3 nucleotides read TGTGCCAGCAGTTATGGACGAGACCCCACAGATACGCAGTATTTT. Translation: CASSYGRDPTDTQYF.

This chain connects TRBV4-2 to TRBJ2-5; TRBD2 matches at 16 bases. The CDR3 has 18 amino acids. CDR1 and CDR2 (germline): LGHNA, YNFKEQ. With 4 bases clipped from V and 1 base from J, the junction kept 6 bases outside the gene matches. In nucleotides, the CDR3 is TGTGCCAGCAGCCCCGGGACTAGCGGGGGGGCTGTCCAAGAGACCCAGTACTTC. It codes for CASSPGTSGGAVQETQYF.

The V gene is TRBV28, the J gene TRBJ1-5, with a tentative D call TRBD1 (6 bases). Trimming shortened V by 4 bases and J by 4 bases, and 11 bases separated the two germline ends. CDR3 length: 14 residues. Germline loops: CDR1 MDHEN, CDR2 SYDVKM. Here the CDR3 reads CASSSGGENQPQHF. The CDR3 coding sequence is TGTGCCAGCAGTTCTGGGGGCGAGAATCAGCCCCAGCATTTT.

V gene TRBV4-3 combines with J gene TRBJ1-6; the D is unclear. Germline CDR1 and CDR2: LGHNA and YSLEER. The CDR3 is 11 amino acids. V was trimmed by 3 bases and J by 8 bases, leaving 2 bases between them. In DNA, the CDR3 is TGCGCCAGCAGCCATTATTCACCCCTCCACTTT. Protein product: CASSHYSPLHF.

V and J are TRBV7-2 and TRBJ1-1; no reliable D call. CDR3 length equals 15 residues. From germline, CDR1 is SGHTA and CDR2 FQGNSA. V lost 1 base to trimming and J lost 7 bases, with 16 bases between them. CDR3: CASSLGWRDPFEAFF. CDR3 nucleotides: TGTGCCAGCAGCTTAGGCTGGAGGGATCCTTTTGAAGCTTTCTTT.

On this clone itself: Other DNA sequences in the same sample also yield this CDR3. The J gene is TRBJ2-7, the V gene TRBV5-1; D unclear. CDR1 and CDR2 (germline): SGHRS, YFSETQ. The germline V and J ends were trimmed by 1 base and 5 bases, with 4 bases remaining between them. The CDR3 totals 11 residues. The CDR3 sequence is CASSLRDEQYF. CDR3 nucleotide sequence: TGCGCCAGCAGCTTGCGCGACGAGCAGTACTTC.